These 16 T cell receptor beta chains were all obtained from the same sample, sequenced in a study of T cell responses to AZD1222 COVID-19 vaccine. Repertoires were generated with immunoSEQ multiplex PCR, while TCRdb's copy carries only in-frame clones and drops some. The sample shows some 120,000 clones, about 90% of them seen only once. The sequenced sample was peripheral blood, obtained on day 0 of AZD1222 vaccination. The receptors here all came from an adult in good health.

This clone occurred a few times. Other DNA variants within this sample encode the same CDR3. The V call is TRBV29-1, the J call TRBJ2-1; 10 bases are a match to TRBD2. Germline-derived CDR1 and CDR2 are SQVTM and ANQGSEA. CDR3 length: 13 residues. The V and J ends lost 7 bases and 4 bases, in that order; junction bases with no gene match: 4. CDR3: CSGTSGVYNEQFF. The CDR3 DNA reads TGCAGCGGTACTAGCGGGGTATACAATGAGCAGTTCTTC.

The rearrangement uses TRBV9 and TRBJ2-7; D might be TRBD2 (6 bases). Trimming shortened V by 0 bases and J by 7 bases, and 14 bases separated the two germline ends. CDR1 and CDR2 (germline): SGDLS, YYNGEE. The CDR3 contains 14 residues. CDR3 bases: TGTGCCAGCAGCGTAGAGATCCAGGAGGGTGAGCAGTACTTC. Protein sequence: CASSVEIQEGEQYF. Based on the CDR3 plus reference TRBV9 and TRBJ2-7, the full variable domain is DSGVTQTPKHLITATGQRVTLRCSPRSGDLSVYWYQQSLDQGLQFLIQYYNGEERAKGNILERFSAQQFPDLHSELNLSSLELGDSALYFCASSVEIQEGEQYFGPGTRLTVT.

This chain joins TRBV2 and TRBJ2-2; 11 bases fit TRBD1. The CDR3 has 16 residues. The J segment lost 5 bases and the V segment lost 6 bases, leaving 8 bases of the junction unmatched. Germline lookup yields CDR1 SNHLY and CDR2 FYNNEI. The CDR3 bases are TGTGCCAGCAGGGGGACAGGGGGATTTGGGACCGGGGAGCTGTTTTTT. As protein: CASRGTGGFGTGELFF.

This rearrangement joins TRBV5-4 to TRBJ2-7, with a possible D match to TRBD1 (6 bases). The CDR3 length is 15 residues. The ends were cut back, 4 bases at V and 0 bases at J, with 14 bases in the middle. Germline V gene lookup returns CDR1 SGHNT and CDR2 YYREEE (reference sequence). The DNA for the CDR3 is TGTGCCAGCAGCGATCCAGGGGCAAGCTCCTACGAGCAGTACTTC. It encodes CASSDPGASSYEQYF.

The chain employs TRBV6-2 or TRBV6-3 and TRBJ2-1; TRBD2 matches 12 bases. The CDR3 has 16 amino acids. The V gene end was trimmed by 5 bases and the J gene end by 5 bases; junction bases not matched to a gene: 7. CDR1 and CDR2 from the germline V gene are MNHEY and SVGEGT. CDR3 nucleotides: TGTGCCAGCAGTCCGGGACTAGCGGGTTTCGACAATGAGCAGTTCTTC. This codes for CASSPGLAGFDNEQFF.

In its sample, this clone was seen once. The gene calls are TRBV9 and TRBJ1-6; 7 nucleotides agree with TRBD1. Germline V lookup: CDR1 SGDLS, CDR2 YYNGEE. V lost 6 bases to trimming and J lost 7 bases; unmatched junction nucleotides: 16. CDR3 size: 17 residues. The CDR3 region has the DNA TGTGCCAGCACCCGTGAGGGGGCGGGAATGGAAAATTCACCCCTCCACTTT. Translating gives CASTREGAGMENSPLHF. Based on the CDR3 plus reference TRBV9 and TRBJ1-6, the full variable domain is DSGVTQTPKHLITATGQRVTLRCSPRSGDLSVYWYQQSLDQGLQFLIQYYNGEERAKGNILERFSAQQFPDLHSELNLSSLELGDSALYFCASTREGAGMENSPLHFGNGTRLTVT.

By frequency in the sample, this clone is medium-sized. This chain links TRBV6-1 with TRBJ2-7; possibly TRBD1 for D (5 bases). The CDR3 has 16 amino acids. The germline V gene has CDR1 MNHNS and CDR2 SASEGT. Trimming cost V 2 bases and J 2 bases, with 16 bases left between them. CDR3 amino acids: CASSEMGRGAPYEQYF. Written as DNA, the CDR3 is TGTGCCAGCAGTGAAATGGGAAGGGGCGCCCCCTACGAGCAGTACTTC.

The V and J genes are TRBV2 and TRBJ2-7; D may be TRBD1 (5 bases). CDR1 and CDR2 from the germline V gene are SNHLY and FYNNEI. The ends were cut back, 5 bases at V and 5 bases at J, with 13 bases in the middle. The CDR3 spans 13 residues. CDR3 sequence reads: CASSPLGLNEQYF. Here the CDR3 DNA reads TGTGCCAGCAGTCCCCTGGGGCTCAACGAGCAGTACTTC.

This rearrangement joins TRBV2 to TRBJ1-2; 7 nucleotides agree with TRBD1. Trimming removed 6 bases from V and 8 bases from J; junction bases left unmatched: 18. CDR3 length: 16 amino acids. Germline CDR1 and CDR2: SNHLY and FYNNEI. CDR3 DNA sequence: TGTGCCAGCAGCCTCGGTCGGGACAGACAAGCGGTAGGCTACACCTTC. Translating it yields CASSLGRDRQAVGYTF.

The V gene is TRBV19, the J gene TRBJ1-1; 8 bases are a match to TRBD1. Germline assignment: CDR1 LNHDA and CDR2 SQIVND (reference sequence). This CDR3 spans 12 amino acids. Trimming at V came to 10 bases and at J to 7 bases, leaving 8 bases not matched to a gene. The CDR3 here is CATRTGTFEAFF. CDR3 nucleotide sequence: TGTGCCACAAGGACAGGGACCTTTGAAGCTTTCTTT.

The chain combines TRBV12-3 or TRBV12-4 with TRBJ2-7, with TRBD2 matching 7 bases. Unmatched junction bases numbered 4, after V lost 2 bases and J lost 6 bases. The CDR3 totals 13 residues. The CDR3 loop is CASSLKGGSEQYF. The CDR3, as DNA: TGTGCCAGCAGTTTAAAGGGAGGGTCCGAGCAGTACTTC.

The chain carries TRBV15 and TRBJ1-6, with D tentatively TRBD1 (6 bases). Trimming stripped 1 base from V and 0 bases from J, with 10 bases between. Germline CDR1 is LNHNV and CDR2 is YYDKDF (reference sequence). This CDR3 region has 17 residues. Here the CDR3 DNA reads TGTGCCACCAGCAGAGTCCAGGGGAGCTCCTATAATTCACCCCTCCACTTT. This gives the protein CATSRVQGSSYNSPLHF.

The J gene is TRBJ1-5, the V gene TRBV9; 8 bases agree with TRBD1. Germline CDR1 is SGDLS and CDR2 is YYNGEE. This CDR3 is 14 amino acids long. After removal of 4 bases from V and 7 bases from J, the junction contained 7 bases not matched to a gene. CDR3 region: CASSQTGGGQPQHF. The CDR3 DNA is TGTGCCAGCAGCCAAACAGGGGGTGGGCAGCCCCAGCATTTT.

The chain combines TRBV5-4 with TRBJ1-1, with 7 bases that match TRBD1. The trim removed 2 bases at V and 0 bases at J, leaving 7 bases unmatched. The CDR3 has 16 amino acids. Germline CDR1 is SGHNT and CDR2 is YYREEE (reference sequence). The DNA for the CDR3 is TGTGCCAGCAGCTTAAAAGCCGGGACAGTGAACACTGAAGCTTTCTTT. Its protein product is CASSLKAGTVNTEAFF.

The chain is built from TRBV19 and TRBJ1-4; D unclear. This CDR3 comprises 15 residues. Germline CDR1 is LNHDA and CDR2 is SQIVND (reference sequence). With 3 bases removed from V and 7 bases from J, the gap between germline ends came to 15 bases. DNA for the CDR3: TGTGCCAGTAGTATGCAGGCGGGGATAGGTGAAAAACTGTTTTTT. The encoded protein is CASSMQAGIGEKLFF.

This chain uses TRBV10-3 with TRBJ1-5; D is possibly TRBD1 (6 bases). Trimming left V 3 bases short and J 0 bases short, with 9 bases between. This CDR3 spans 15 amino acids. In germline, CDR1 is ENHRY, CDR2 SYGVKD. The DNA for the CDR3 is TGTGCCATCAGTGAAGGACAGCATAGCAATCAGCCCCAGCATTTT. Its protein is CAISEGQHSNQPQHF.